The rows below give T cell receptor beta chains drawn from one sample of a study of T cells in narcolepsy. The data were produced by immunoSEQ multiplex PCR, yet TCRdb's version contains in-frame clones alone and is incomplete. The data contain some 29,000 clones, roughly 86% of them seen just once; the ten biggest clones take up around 0.89%. Sequenced input: memory (CD45RA-) CD4+ T cells from blood. Source of these receptors: a human donor in good health. The CDR3 runs from the conserved cysteine through the conserved F or W. A D gene is named only where the DNA matches it firmly. A clone size is listed for some rows: how often the clone was seen (once, few, many), or a class if it is expanded.

abundance	len	v_gene	d_gene	j_gene	CDR3aa	CDR3nt
NA	18	TRBV4-3	TRBD2	TRBJ2-1	CASSQDLYGGSRRNEQFF	TGCGCCAGCAGCCAAGATTTATATGGCGGGAGTAGGAGAAATGAGCAGTTCTTC
NA	15	TRBV19	NA	TRBJ1-6	CASSIVEGANSPLHF	TGTGCCAGTAGTATAGTGGAGGGCGCGAATTCACCCCTCCACTTT
NA	15	TRBV19	TRBD1	TRBJ2-7	CASSEQTGQGKEQYF	TGTGCCAGTAGTGAACAGACGGGACAGGGAAAAGAGCAGTACTTC
NA	16	TRBV7-2	TRBD2	TRBJ2-5	CASSLVAGPVQETQYF	TGTGCCAGCAGCTTAGTAGCGGGACCCGTCCAAGAGACCCAGTACTTC
NA	12	TRBV30	TRBD1	TRBJ2-7	CAWSRDSYEQYF	TGTGCCTGGAGTCGGGACAGCTACGAGCAGTACTTC
NA	15	TRBV2	TRBD1	TRBJ2-5	CASSRDRGYQETQYF	TGTGCCAGCAGCCGGGACAGGGGGTACCAAGAGACCCAGTACTTC
NA	19	TRBV28	TRBD2	TRBJ2-1	CASSRPWTSGRARVDEQFF	TGTGCCAGCAGCCGCCCCTGGACTAGCGGGAGAGCCAGGGTCGATGAGCAGTTCTTC
NA	14	TRBV10-3	TRBD2	TRBJ2-5	CAIRGVAGAETQYF	TGTGCCATCAGGGGGGTAGCGGGGGCAGAGACCCAGTACTTC
NA	16	TRBV5-1	TRBD1	TRBJ2-1	CASSLATGGSKDEQFF	TGCGCCAGCAGCTTGGCCACAGGGGGCTCAAAAGATGAGCAGTTCTTC
once	15	TRBV5-5	TRBD2	TRBJ2-1	CASSTTSGLYNEQFF	TGTGCCAGCAGCACGACTAGCGGACTTTACAATGAGCAGTTCTTC
few	14	TRBV18	TRBD1	TRBJ2-7	CASSPRQGANEQYF	TGTGCCAGCTCACCCAGACAGGGGGCCAACGAGCAGTACTTC
NA	15	TRBV5-3	NA	TRBJ1-5	CARSSRKGPLPPQHF	TGTGCCAGAAGCTCGAGAAAGGGCCCGCTTCCGCCCCAGCATTTT
NA	15	TRBV5-1	NA	TRBJ2-7	CASSLAGPQNYEQYF	TGCGCCAGCAGCTTGGCAGGGCCGCAAAACTACGAGCAGTACTTC
NA	13	TRBV19	NA	TRBJ2-1	CASSRKTYNEQFF	TGTGCCAGTAGTCGAAAAACCTACAATGAGCAGTTCTTC
once	15	TRBV18	NA	TRBJ2-3	CASSMRPGIADTQYF	TGTGCCAGCTCGATGAGGCCGGGGATCGCAGATACGCAGTATTTT
NA	14	TRBV28	NA	TRBJ1-4	CASSDGTPGEKLFF	TGTGCCAGCAGTGACGGGACACCGGGGGAAAAACTGTTTTTT
NA	15	TRBV5-1	TRBD1	TRBJ1-1	CASSLAGGGSTEAFF	TGCGCCAGCAGCTTGGCAGGGGGCGGAAGCACTGAAGCTTTCTTT
once	17	TRBV28	NA	TRBJ1-1	CASSLILSRVMNTEAFF	TGTGCCAGCAGTTTAATTTTGAGTAGGGTCATGAACACTGAAGCTTTCTTT
NA	13	TRBV6-1	NA	TRBJ1-2	CASTERTNYGYTF	TGTGCCAGCACCGAGAGGACAAACTATGGCTACACCTTC
NA	15	TRBV30	NA	TRBJ2-1	CAWSSDPNRYNEQFF	TGTGCCTGGAGTTCGGACCCCAATCGCTACAATGAGCAGTTCTTC
NA	15	TRBV30	NA	TRBJ2-1	CAWSVISQSYNEQFF	TGTGCCTGGAGTGTAATCAGCCAATCCTACAATGAGCAGTTCTTC
NA	13	TRBV10-3	TRBD1	TRBJ1-3	CAIGGGTANTIYF	TGTGCCATCGGCGGGGGGACAGCAAACACCATATATTTT
once	13	TRBV5-6	NA	TRBJ1-2	CASSLGGDYGYTF	TGTGCCAGCAGCCTGGGGGGCGACTATGGCTACACCTTC
few	14	TRBV7-9	TRBD1	TRBJ2-7	CASSLGTGHFNLYF	TGTGCCAGCAGCCTGGGGACAGGACATTTTAATCTGTACTTC
NA	14	TRBV7-2	TRBD1	TRBJ2-2	CASSLTGGPGELFF	TGTGCCAGCAGCTTAACAGGGGGCCCCGGGGAGCTGTTTTTT
few	13	TRBV10-3	NA	TRBJ2-7	CAANNVESYEQYF	TGTGCCGCGAACAACGTAGAATCCTACGAGCAGTACTTC
NA	12	TRBV30	NA	TRBJ1-2	CAWSGTPDGYTF	TGTGCCTGGAGCGGGACTCCGGATGGCTACACCTTC
NA	12	TRBV7-6	TRBD2	TRBJ2-5	CASSNGPGGKYF	TGTGCCAGCAGCAATGGGCCCGGGGGGAAGTACTTC
NA	15	TRBV29-1	TRBD1	TRBJ2-7	CSVELGQLHGYEQYF	TGCAGCGTTGAACTGGGACAGCTCCATGGCTACGAGCAGTACTTC
NA	13	TRBV10-3	NA	TRBJ2-7	CAISEPLTYEQYF	TGTGCCATCAGTGAACCCCTCACGTACGAGCAGTACTTC
NA	17	TRBV7-3	TRBD2	TRBJ2-3	CASSLFASGGGADTQYF	TGTGCCAGCAGCTTATTCGCTAGCGGGGGAGGCGCAGATACGCAGTATTTT
NA	13	TRBV29-1	NA	TRBJ1-2	CSVEGAYGGGYTF	TGCAGCGTTGAAGGCGCCTACGGGGGTGGCTACACCTTC
NA	12	TRBV28	NA	TRBJ2-1	CASSFRRGEQFF	TGTGCCAGCAGTTTCAGGAGGGGCGAGCAGTTCTTC
NA	12	TRBV28	TRBD1	TRBJ1-2	CASNDRAHGYTF	TGTGCCAGCAACGACAGGGCACATGGCTACACCTTC
NA	16	TRBV15	TRBD1	TRBJ2-2	CATSPRTGANTGELFF	TGTGCCACCAGCCCCCGGACAGGGGCGAACACCGGGGAGCTGTTTTTT